A selection of T cell receptor beta chains follows, all from one sample in a study of cytomegalovirus exposure and HLA in healthy donors. Produced via immunoSEQ multiplex PCR; TCRdb's table is partial and in-frame only. Of approximately 97,000 clones listed, around 81% are singletons. The sample was PBMCs. These receptors were obtained from a woman in her 70s in good health and CMV-seropositive. The CDR3 runs from the conserved cysteine through the conserved F or W. A D gene is named only where the DNA matches it firmly. Not all rows give a size; the values are once, few, many and, for expanded clones, a class.

CDR3 protein	CDR3 DNA	clone size	D gene	J gene	V gene
CASSSWTGGGYTF	TGTGCCAGCAGCTCATGGACAGGAGGTGGCTACACCTTC	-	TRBD1	TRBJ1-2	TRBV5-8
CASSQDGDRRYSNQPQHF	TGTGCCAGCAGCCAAGATGGAGACAGGAGATATAGCAATCAGCCCCAGCATTTT	few	-	TRBJ1-5	TRBV14
CSVEDTGTANQPQHF	TGCAGCGTTGAAGACACCGGGACAGCTAATCAGCCCCAGCATTTT	-	TRBD1	TRBJ1-5	TRBV29-1
CASSPGGGRMTDTQYF	TGCGCCAGCAGCCCTGGCGGCGGGAGAATGACAGATACGCAGTATTTT	-	TRBD2	TRBJ2-3	TRBV5-1
CASSWRGFGAVNSPLHF	TGTGCCAGCAGTTGGAGGGGATTCGGGGCGGTTAATTCACCCCTCCACTTT	-	-	TRBJ1-6	TRBV28
CANGLAGAGELFF	TGTGCCAACGGGCTAGCGGGAGCCGGGGAGCTGTTTTTT	-	TRBD2	TRBJ2-2	TRBV5-4
CASSSASGTYEQYF	TGTGCCAGCAGTTCGGCTAGCGGGACCTACGAGCAGTACTTC	-	TRBD2	TRBJ2-7	TRBV27
CASSSQGTSGYEQYF	TGTGCCAGCAGCTCTCAAGGGACTAGCGGCTACGAGCAGTACTTC	-	TRBD2	TRBJ2-7	TRBV7-2
CSATGLAGYEQYF	TGCAGCGCCACCGGACTAGCGGGTTACGAGCAGTACTTC	few	TRBD2	TRBJ2-7	TRBV29-1
CASSPIRAQGGYTF	TGTGCCAGCAGCCCCATCAGGGCCCAAGGTGGCTACACCTTC	-	-	TRBJ1-2	TRBV7-2
CASSSRALAGGPQETQYF	TGTGCCAGCAGTTCCAGGGCCCTAGCGGGAGGGCCCCAAGAGACCCAGTACTTC	-	TRBD2	TRBJ2-5	TRBV27
CATTDRVSGNTIYF	TGTGCCACCACCGACAGGGTCTCTGGAAACACCATATATTTT	-	TRBD1	TRBJ1-3	TRBV15
CASSVTSGSLYEQFF	TGTGCCAGCAGCGTGACTAGCGGGAGTCTCTATGAGCAGTTCTTC	-	TRBD2	TRBJ2-1	TRBV7-3
CASSLVLAMSTDTQYF	TGTGCCAGCAGCTTAGTCCTAGCGATGAGCACAGATACGCAGTATTTT	-	-	TRBJ2-3	TRBV7-9
CASSSASGSTATPGELFF	TGTGCCAGCAGCAGCGCTAGCGGGAGCACCGCCACACCCGGGGAGCTGTTTTTT	-	TRBD2	TRBJ2-2	TRBV7-2
CASSPRLAGQDEQYF	TGTGCCAGCAGCCCGCGACTAGCGGGACAGGACGAGCAGTACTTC	-	TRBD2	TRBJ2-7	TRBV7-8
CASRDSLKETQYF	TGTGCCAGCAGGGACAGTCTCAAAGAGACCCAGTACTTC	-	-	TRBJ2-5	TRBV25-1
CASSQDGTSGRNEQFF	TGCGCCAGCAGCCAAGATGGGACTAGCGGGAGGAATGAGCAGTTCTTC	-	TRBD2	TRBJ2-1	TRBV4-1
CASSFSWVSMEGNEQFF	TGTGCCAGCAGTTTTTCGTGGGTTAGCATGGAGGGCAATGAGCAGTTCTTC	-	-	TRBJ2-1	TRBV27
CASSPSGQGSYEQYF	TGTGCCAGCAGTCCTTCGGGACAGGGTTCCTACGAGCAGTACTTC	-	TRBD1	TRBJ2-7	TRBV28
CASSVTSFKGSYNEQFF	TGTGCCAGCAGCGTAACTAGCTTTAAAGGGTCCTACAATGAGCAGTTCTTC	-	-	TRBJ2-1	TRBV7-2
CACGRTSGSYEQYF	TGTGCCTGCGGTCGGACTAGCGGGAGTTACGAGCAGTACTTC	-	TRBD2	TRBJ2-7	TRBV7-9
CASSSSGPEQFF	TGTGCCAGCAGCTCCAGCGGACCAGAGCAGTTCTTC	-	-	TRBJ2-1	TRBV11-2
CASSSGYPTSGRNTDTQYF	TGTGCCAGCAGCTCCGGCTACCCGACTAGCGGGAGAAATACAGATACGCAGTATTTT	-	TRBD2	TRBJ2-3	TRBV7-6
CASSRQSRNQPQHF	TGTGCCAGCAGCCGACAGTCACGCAATCAGCCCCAGCATTTT	-	-	TRBJ1-5	TRBV5-6
CASSVRLGGLGNTIYF	TGTGCCAGCAGTGTCCGTTTGGGGGGGCTAGGAAACACCATATATTTT	-	-	TRBJ1-3	TRBV6-1
CASSLIRQGHGYTF	TGTGCCAGCAGCTTAATCCGGCAGGGGCATGGCTACACCTTC	-	-	TRBJ1-2	TRBV7-6
CASSVRDRVQETQYF	TGTGCCAGCAGCGTACGGGACAGGGTCCAAGAGACCCAGTACTTC	-	TRBD1	TRBJ2-5	TRBV9
CASRSGSSGNTIYF	TGTGCCAGCAGATCAGGGTCATCTGGAAACACCATATATTTT	few	-	TRBJ1-3	TRBV7-9
CAIRERETDTQYF	TGTGCCATCCGCGAGCGGGAGACAGATACGCAGTATTTT	-	TRBD2	TRBJ2-3	TRBV10-3
CASSDLGAEQFF	TGTGCCAGCTCGGATCTGGGGGCTGAGCAGTTCTTC	-	-	TRBJ2-1	TRBV18
CASSPGTSGTETQYF	TGTGCCAGCAGTCCCGGGACTAGCGGGACAGAGACCCAGTACTTC	-	TRBD2	TRBJ2-5	TRBV28
CASSLLFLRQGAHRPQHF	TGTGCCAGTAGCCTACTCTTCCTTCGACAGGGGGCTCACCGGCCCCAGCATTTT	-	TRBD1	TRBJ1-5	TRBV19
CAGSRDMWGYTF	TGTGCCGGAAGCAGGGACATGTGGGGCTACACCTTC	-	-	TRBJ1-2	TRBV6-6
CASSRLAGPYEQFF	TGCGCCAGCAGCAGACTAGCGGGACCATATGAGCAGTTCTTC	few	TRBD2	TRBJ2-1	TRBV10-1
CASSQVLSETQYF	TGTGCCAGCAGCCAAGTTCTTTCAGAGACCCAGTACTTC	-	-	TRBJ2-5	TRBV14
CASSFLAGAGETQYF	TGCGCCAGCAGCTTCCTAGCGGGAGCAGGAGAGACCCAGTACTTC	-	TRBD2	TRBJ2-5	TRBV5-1
CASRPTRQVSYEQYF	TGTGCCAGCAGGCCGACCCGACAGGTCTCCTACGAGCAGTACTTC	-	-	TRBJ2-7	TRBV5-8
CASSLYGSPPTEAFF	TGTGCCAGCAGCTTGTATGGGAGCCCCCCCACTGAAGCTTTCTTT	-	-	TRBJ1-1	TRBV7-2
CASSLYNEQFF	TGCGCCAGCAGCCTCTACAATGAGCAGTTCTTC	-	-	TRBJ2-1	TRBV5-1
CASSLGTNYNEQFF	TGTGCCAGCAGTTTAGGGACAAACTACAATGAGCAGTTCTTC	-	-	TRBJ2-1	TRBV27
CASSLGLPSVGELFF	TGTGCCAGCTCACTAGGACTGCCGAGTGTCGGGGAGCTGTTTTTT	-	-	TRBJ2-2	TRBV18
CASSTRGGSAYEQYF	TGTGCCAGCAGTACACGCGGCGGGAGTGCCTACGAGCAGTACTTC	-	TRBD2	TRBJ2-7	TRBV28
CASSFPTAAYEQYF	TGTGCCAGCAGCTTCCCGACTGCTGCCTACGAGCAGTACTTC	-	-	TRBJ2-7	TRBV7-2
CASSPFSSLQGDTQYF	TGCGCCAGCAGCCCCTTTTCAAGCTTGCAGGGAGATACGCAGTATTTT	-	-	TRBJ2-3	TRBV4-3
CASSSGQGKETQYF	TGCGCCAGCAGCTCCGGACAGGGGAAAGAGACCCAGTACTTC	-	TRBD1	TRBJ2-5	TRBV5-1
CASSHLAPSTDTQYF	TGTGCCAGCAGCCATCTAGCGCCTAGCACAGATACGCAGTATTTT	-	-	TRBJ2-3	TRBV2